This TCR beta chain is drawn from a study of chemoradiotherapy in HPV16-positive cancers. Study details: Candidate HPV-specific T-cell clones and common TCR motifs came from functional assays in a couple of HPV16-positive patients. The study, taken as a whole, reports: Candidate HPV-specific clones and E7-related TCR motifs grew in tumor during treatment.

Samples were taken several times over chemoradiotherapy. Assay used: immunoSEQ multiplex PCR; TCRdb lists only in-frame clones, some missing. The sample gives approximately 50,000 clones, roughly nine tenths of which show up once; under 3.5% is in the top ten. V was trimmed by 0 bases and J by 2 bases, leaving 8 bases between them. The germline CDR1 and CDR2 sequences are GTSNPN and SVGIG (reference sequence). This CDR3 contains 13 residues. Turning to this clone: Its cognate antigen is unknown.

The sequence came from a human donor with HPV-associated anogenital cancer. The chain is built from TRBV30 and TRBJ2-7; weak D call: TRBD2 (6 bases). The sequences come from blood, collected from a patient who underwent chemoradiotherapy. The CDR3 nucleotides are TGTGCCTGGAGTGTATGGACTACCTACGAGCAGTACTTC. It translates to CAWSVWTTYEQYF.